This T cell receptor (beta chain) was recovered during a study of blood T cells in healthy people across ages. Primers used in a second PCR of roughly 6 to 12 cycles were a sample-barcoded 5' primer and a J-beta primer mix. TCRdb used MiXCR to reprocess the 5' RACE reads, holding one entry per CDR3 protein. Of more than 650,000 distinct CDR3 sequences listed, 20% to 30% are singletons. This clonotype was counted between two and nine times. Germline CDR1 reads SEHNR; CDR2 reads FQNEAQ (reference sequence). V was clipped by 2 bases and J by 4 bases, with 17 bases between them. The CDR3 runs 16 residues. These data were also filed under a second study, of T cells of mothers and their children.

Material: blood. The receptor comes from a boy younger than 18 in good health. The V gene is TRBV7-9, the J gene TRBJ2-5, with D perhaps being TRBD1 or TRBD2 (6 bases each). The CDR3 spells CASSLFEGGYRETQYF. CDR3 in DNA: TGTGCCAGCAGCTTATTCGAGGGGGGCTACCGAGAGACCCAGTACTTC.